This T cell receptor beta chain was sequenced during a study of CD8+CD57+ T cells in acquired aplastic anemia. About the research overall: Across the sorted CD4+ and CD8+ cells, DNA amounts averaged approximately 3.1 ug.

Patients chosen for sequencing had CD8+CD57+ cells that had expanded, as shown by flow cytometry. The CDR3 runs 13 residues. V shed 11 bases and J 3 bases; nucleotides not matched to a gene: 7. Germline lookup yields CDR1 ENHRY and CDR2 SYGVKD. According to the study, genomic DNA was the template for TCR beta VDJ and CDR3 profiling. Using its own MiXCR run on the reads, TCRdb lists one record per CDR3 protein. The table records about 98,000 distinct CDR3 sequences, 55% to 75% of them present only once. This receptor was identified in a human donor with aplastic anemia. The V and J genes are TRBV10-3 and TRBJ2-3; 8 bases align to TRBD2. The sample comprised sorted CD4+, CD8+, or CD8+CD57+ T cells (not recorded which) from PBMCs. The CDR3: CAHSGGITDTQYF. CDR3 coding DNA: TGTGCCCACAGCGGGGGAATTACAGATACGCAGTATTTT.